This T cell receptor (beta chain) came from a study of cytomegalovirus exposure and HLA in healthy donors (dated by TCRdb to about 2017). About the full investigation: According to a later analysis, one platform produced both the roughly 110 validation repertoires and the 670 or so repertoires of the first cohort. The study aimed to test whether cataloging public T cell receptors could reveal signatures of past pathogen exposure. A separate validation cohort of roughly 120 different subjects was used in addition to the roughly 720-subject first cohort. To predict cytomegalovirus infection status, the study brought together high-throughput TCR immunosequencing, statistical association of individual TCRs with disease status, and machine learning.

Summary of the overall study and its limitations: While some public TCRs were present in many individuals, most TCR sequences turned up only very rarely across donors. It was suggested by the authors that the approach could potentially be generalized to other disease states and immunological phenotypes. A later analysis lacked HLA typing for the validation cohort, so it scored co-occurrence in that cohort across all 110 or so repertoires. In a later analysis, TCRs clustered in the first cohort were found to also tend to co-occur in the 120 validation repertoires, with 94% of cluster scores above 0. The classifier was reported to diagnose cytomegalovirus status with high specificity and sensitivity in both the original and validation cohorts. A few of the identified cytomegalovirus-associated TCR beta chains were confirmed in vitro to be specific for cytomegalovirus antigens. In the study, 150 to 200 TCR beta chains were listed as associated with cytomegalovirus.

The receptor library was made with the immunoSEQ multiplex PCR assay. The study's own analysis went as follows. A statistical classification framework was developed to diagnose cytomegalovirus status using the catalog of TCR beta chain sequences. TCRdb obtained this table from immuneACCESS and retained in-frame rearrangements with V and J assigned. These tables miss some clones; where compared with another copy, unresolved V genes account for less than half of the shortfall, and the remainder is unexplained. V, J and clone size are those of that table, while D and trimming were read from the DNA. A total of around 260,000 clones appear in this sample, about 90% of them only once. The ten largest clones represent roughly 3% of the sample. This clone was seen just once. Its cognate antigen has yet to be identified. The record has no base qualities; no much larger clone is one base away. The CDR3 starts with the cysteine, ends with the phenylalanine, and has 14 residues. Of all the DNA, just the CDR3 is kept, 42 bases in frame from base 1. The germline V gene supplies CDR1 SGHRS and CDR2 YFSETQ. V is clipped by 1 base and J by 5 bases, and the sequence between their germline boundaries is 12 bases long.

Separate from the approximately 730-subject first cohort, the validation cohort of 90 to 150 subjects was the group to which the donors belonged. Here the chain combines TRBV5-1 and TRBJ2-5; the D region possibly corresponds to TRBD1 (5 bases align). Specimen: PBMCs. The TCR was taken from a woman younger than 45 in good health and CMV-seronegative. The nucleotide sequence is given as TGCGCCAGCAGCTTGAGGGGCGGTTCGGAGACCCAGTACTTC. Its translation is CASSLRGGSETQYF. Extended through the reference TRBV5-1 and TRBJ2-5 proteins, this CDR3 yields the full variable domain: KAGVTQTPRYLIKTRGQQVTLSCSPISGHRSVSWYQQTPGQGLQFLFEYFSETQRNKGNFPGRFSGRQFSNSRSEMNVSTLELGDSALYLCASSLRGGSETQYFGPGTRLLVL.